In this sample, the clone carrying this T cell receptor beta chain turned up many times. Its antigen is undetermined. These data come from a study of T cells in Graves' hyperthyroidism and ophthalmopathy. About the research overall: Before treatment of any kind, peripheral blood was taken at initial diagnosis. Notes on the study in general: The majority of expanded thyroid clonotypes above 0.001 also appeared in blood.

RNA transcripts served as the template for amplifying TCR beta CDR3 regions. Using the HTBI primer set, a first-round RT-PCR was run on the TCR CDR3. TCRdb re-called the multiplex PCR reads through MiXCR, storing one row per CDR3 protein. In the table there are 450,000 to 650,000 distinct CDR3 sequences, approximately 14% of which are singletons. Using more than 7.5 ml of fresh peripheral blood, PBMCs were prepared. Source material: blood. The receptor comes from a young woman with Graves' ophthalmopathy.

The CDR3 nucleotides read TGTGCCAGCAGCCCCACAGGGGACGGAGAGACCCAGTACTTC. It codes for CASSPTGDGETQYF. The chain is built from TRBV7-9 and TRBJ2-5, with 7 bases matching TRBD1. The germline CDR1 and CDR2 sequences are SEHNR and FQNEAQ (reference sequence). V was pared by 5 bases and J by 4 bases, with 7 bases of the junction left unmatched. The CDR3 loop spans 14 amino acids.